The 8 T cell receptor beta chains below come from one sample, sequenced in a study of blood T cell repertoires in COVID-19. TCRdb's copy holds only in-frame clones and misses some; the assay was immunoSEQ multiplex PCR. The sample consists of approximately 82,000 clones, about four fifths of them appearing once. Material for sequencing was peripheral blood. Receptor source: a man aged 45-65 years with active or convalescent COVID-19.

CDR3 protein: CASSPLGGASYEQYF. For the CDR3, the DNA is TGTGCCAGCTCACCTCTTGGGGGGGCCTCCTACGAGCAGTACTTC. The chain combines TRBV18 with TRBJ2-7; TRBD2 is a possible D gene (7 bases). Germline V lookup: CDR1 KGHSH, CDR2 LQKENI. V lost 3 bases to trimming and J lost 0 bases, with 12 bases between them. This CDR3 contains 15 residues.

The rearrangement uses TRBV28 and TRBJ2-3; 10 positions match TRBD2. V was clipped by 5 bases and J by 2 bases; unmatched bases: 10. This CDR3 is 17 amino acids long. Germline CDR1 is MDHEN and CDR2 is SYDVKM. CDR3 bases: TGTGCCAGCAGTCACTACCTACTAGCGGGACACACAGATACGCAGTATTTT. Protein product: CASSHYLLAGHTDTQYF. Complete variable domain (other parts from reference TRBV28 and TRBJ2-3): DVKVTQSSRYLVKRTGEKVFLECVQDMDHENMFWYRQDPGLGLRLIYFSYDVKMKEKGDIPEGYSVSREKKERFSLILESASTNQTSMYLCASSHYLLAGHTDTQYFGPGTRLTVL.

This sequence joins TRBV4-3 and TRBJ2-3; the match to TRBD2 covers 10 bases. The CDR3 has 16 amino acids. CDR1 and CDR2 from the germline V gene are LGHNA and YSLEER. Trimming removed 1 base from V and 7 bases from J; junction bases left unmatched: 8. The CDR3, as DNA: TGCGCCAGCAGCCAAGGCGGCAGCGGGGGGGCACATACGCAGTATTTT. The encoded protein is CASSQGGSGGAHTQYF.

The chain is built from TRBV12-5 and TRBJ2-3, with D unclear. V was shortened by 5 bases and J by 1 base, with 10 bases between the two germline ends. CDR1 and CDR2 (germline): LGHNT, FRNRAP. This CDR3 has 14 residues. The CDR3, as DNA: TGTGCTAGTGGTACCGACGGAGGCACAGATACGCAGTATTTT. Its protein is CASGTDGGTDTQYF.

This clone has just a few counts. The chain uses TRBV5-1 and TRBJ2-7; 7 bases are shared with TRBD2. The CDR3 length is 14 residues. With 4 bases clipped from V and 3 bases from J, the junction kept 7 bases outside the gene matches. Germline V gene data show CDR1 as SGHRS and CDR2 as YFSETQ. The CDR3 coding sequence is TGCGCCAGCAGCACTAAGCGGGACGTCTACGAGCAGTACTTC. Its translation is CASSTKRDVYEQYF.

The chain joins TRBV7-9 to TRBJ2-7; a weak D match, TRBD2 (5 bases). This CDR3 is 14 amino acids long. CDR1 and CDR2 (germline): SEHNR, FQNEAQ (reference sequence). V shed 5 bases and J shed 7 bases, with 18 bases lying between them. CDR3 in amino acids: CASSPLAGSGEQYF. CDR3 DNA: TGTGCCAGCAGCCCCCTGGCTGGGTCGGGGGAGCAGTACTTC. Drawing the rest from reference TRBV7-9 and TRBJ2-7, the complete variable domain is DTGVSQNPRHKITKRGQNVTFRCDPISEHNRLYWYRQTLGQGPEFLTYFQNEAQLEKSRLLSDRFSAERPKGSFSTLEIQRTEQGDSAMYLCASSPLAGSGEQYFGPGTRLTVT.

The chain employs TRBV7-2 and TRBJ1-2; TRBD1 matches at 8 bases. Germline CDR1 is SGHTA and CDR2 is FQGNSA. The CDR3 is 14 amino acids. Trimming cost V 7 bases and J 4 bases; bases outside gene matches: 8. CDR3 protein: CASKAGQAFYGYTF. In DNA form, the CDR3 reads TGTGCCAGCAAGGCGGGACAGGCGTTCTATGGCTACACCTTC.

This clone was detected a few times. The genes are TRBV10-3 and TRBJ1-2; 10 bases match TRBD1. The ends lost 3 bases at V and 3 bases at J; junction bases unmatched: 4. The CDR3 extends over 15 amino acids. Germline-derived CDR1 and CDR2 are ENHRY and SYGVKD. The CDR3 DNA sequence: TGTGCCATCAGTGAAACGACAGGGGGCGACTATGGCTACACCTTC. Translating it yields CAISETTGGDYGYTF.